Following are 22 T cell receptor beta chains from one sample sequenced in a study of beta chain features in type 1 diabetes. Reverse transcribing all isolated RNA meant expressed TCRB transcripts were sequenced. Measured with immunoSEQ multiplex PCR; TCRdb has only the in-frame clones, and not every one. The sample has a few hundred thousand clones, about 23% seen once; the top ten hold 0.012%. Study-level points and caveats: When Type 1 diabetes patients were examined, their TCRB CDR3s proved moderately but significantly shorter in all four CD4+ subsets.

Their specific antigens are unknown. Sequenced: naive CD4+ T cells from blood. These receptors were taken from a woman aged 30 to 39 with type 1 diabetes.

This sequence joins TRBV4-2 and TRBJ2-2, with D unclear. CDR3 size: 15 residues. Germline V gene sequence: CDR1 LGHNA, CDR2 YNFKEQ. V shed 3 bases and J shed 3 bases, with 11 bases lying between them. CDR3 nucleotides: TGTGCCAGCAGCCATGAAACTAAATACACCGGGGAGCTGTTTTTT. Protein sequence: CASSHETKYTGELFF.

This chain joins TRBV5-6 and TRBJ1-5, with 10 bases identical to TRBD1. This CDR3 is 15 amino acids long. CDR1 and CDR2 from the germline V gene are SGHDT and YYEEEE. With 2 bases clipped from V and 7 bases from J, the junction kept 6 bases outside the gene matches. Written as DNA, the CDR3 is TGTGCCAGCAGCTTCAAGGGGACAGGGGTCCAGCCCCAGCATTTT. Its protein product is CASSFKGTGVQPQHF.

This chain uses TRBV7-9 with TRBJ2-3, with 9 bases fitting TRBD2. The CDR3 runs 13 residues. Germline V lookup: CDR1 SEHNR, CDR2 FQNEAQ (reference sequence). With 10 bases clipped from V and 8 bases from J, the junction kept 10 bases outside the gene matches. CDR3 protein: CATGDIAGATQYF. For the CDR3, the DNA is TGTGCCACCGGGGATATAGCGGGAGCTACGCAGTATTTT.

This clone has just a few counts. This chain joins TRBV4-1 and TRBJ2-2; TRBD2 aligns across 9 bases. Trimming cost V 3 bases and J 6 bases; bases outside gene matches: 11. The CDR3 sequence is 17 residues long. Germline V gives CDR1 MGHRA, CDR2 YSYEKL. CDR3 coding DNA: TGCGCCAGCAGCCAGGGACTAGCTCGAACGTGGGCCGGGGAGCTGTTTTTT. Translation gives CASSQGLARTWAGELFF.

The chain couples TRBV19 to TRBJ2-3; 9 bases are shared with TRBD2. The germline V gene encodes CDR1 LNHDA and CDR2 SQIVND (reference sequence). The CDR3 is made up of 16 amino acids. V shed 3 bases, J shed 6 bases, and the junction held 10 bases outside the gene matches. CDR3 in amino acids: CASSISASGIADTQYF. CDR3 DNA: TGTGCCAGTAGTATTAGCGCTAGCGGGATTGCTGATACGCAGTATTTT.

This clone was picked up a small number of times. The genes are TRBV28 and TRBJ1-5; D is possibly TRBD1 (5 bases). The CDR3 spans 15 residues. The ends were cut back, 3 bases at V and 2 bases at J, with 11 bases in the middle. Germline V lookup: CDR1 MDHEN, CDR2 SYDVKM. The DNA of the CDR3 is TGTGCCAGCAGTTTTGCAGGGTCGGGCAATCAGCCCCAGCATTTT. Translated, it gives CASSFAGSGNQPQHF.

The sample holds a few counts of this clone. The chain couples TRBV5-1 to TRBJ2-5; 9 bases are shared with TRBD1. V lost 4 bases to trimming and J lost 5 bases; unmatched junction nucleotides: 9. CDR3 length: 15 amino acids. The germline gives CDR1 SGHRS, CDR2 YFSETQ. The CDR3 region is CASSDQQGAEETQYF. As DNA, the CDR3 is TGCGCCAGCAGCGATCAACAGGGGGCCGAGGAGACCCAGTACTTC.

The chain carries TRBV10-3 and TRBJ2-7; 10 bases fit TRBD2. This CDR3 region has 15 residues. V gave up 4 bases and J gave up 0 bases; unmatched junction bases: 3. Germline-derived CDR1 and CDR2 are ENHRY and SYGVKD. The CDR3 DNA reads as TGTGCCATCAGTGTTGGGACTAGCGCCTCCTACGAGCAGTACTTC. Amino acids: CAISVGTSASYEQYF.

The V call is TRBV4-1, the J call TRBJ2-3, with TRBD2 identical over 8 bases. Trimming took 4 bases from V and 5 from J; bases not matched to a gene: 8. Germline loops: CDR1 MGHRA, CDR2 YSYEKL. The CDR3 is 15 residues long. CDR3 sequence (DNA): TGCGCCAGCAGCCGTACTAGCGGATCCGGAGATACGCAGTATTTT. Translated, it gives CASSRTSGSGDTQYF.

This chain links TRBV30 with TRBJ2-5; 7 positions match TRBD1. The V segment lost 1 base and the J segment 7 bases; nucleotides outside the gene matches: 6. The CDR3 sequence is 13 residues long. Looked up from germline, CDR1 is GTSNPN and CDR2 is SVGIG (reference sequence). CDR3 DNA sequence: TGTGCCTGGAGTGGGGGGCAGGGGGTGACCCAGTACTTC. Its translation: CAWSGGQGVTQYF.

V gene TRBV30 combines with J gene TRBJ1-3; D is possibly TRBD1 (5 bases). Deletions cut 4 bases from V and 8 bases from J, with 12 bases between. CDR1 is GTSNPN and CDR2 is SVGIG in the germline V gene (reference sequence). This CDR3 spans 12 amino acids. In DNA form, the CDR3 reads TGTGCCTGGACCACAGGTTCGGACACCATATATTTT. As protein: CAWTTGSDTIYF.

This clone was seen a handful of times. The chain uses TRBV29-1 and TRBJ2-7; 7 nucleotides align to TRBD2. CDR3 length equals 11 residues. Germline CDR1 reads SQVTM; CDR2 reads ANQGSEA. V trimming: 4 bases; J trimming: 5 bases; junction bases outside the gene matches: 2. CDR3 coding DNA: TGCAGCGTTGGGGGGGGGAACGAGCAGTACTTC. Its translation: CSVGGGNEQYF.

CDR3 loop: CASSLEGLAGGYLYEQYF. DNA of the CDR3: TGTGCCAGCAGTTTAGAGGGACTAGCGGGAGGGTATCTTTACGAGCAGTACTTC. The chain recombines TRBV28 with TRBJ2-7, with 16 bases fitting TRBD2. The length of the CDR3 is 18 residues. V shed 2 bases and J 4 bases; nucleotides not matched to a gene: 8. Germline V gene data show CDR1 as MDHEN and CDR2 as SYDVKM.

This clone was counted between two and nine times. The chain recombines TRBV4-1 with TRBJ1-2, with 9 bases lining up with TRBD1. With 6 bases clipped from V and 5 bases from J, the junction kept 10 bases outside the gene matches. This CDR3 has 15 residues. In germline, CDR1 is MGHRA, CDR2 YSYEKL. The CDR3 DNA sequence: TGCGCCAGCAGGCTTCCGGGACAGGGCAAGTATGGCTACACCTTC. Amino acid sequence: CASRLPGQGKYGYTF.

J is TRBJ2-7 and V is TRBV7-2, with TRBD2 matching 9 bases. Germline CDR1 SGHTA, CDR2 FQGNSA. Trimming at V came to 2 bases and at J to 8 bases, leaving 10 bases not matched to a gene. CDR3 size: 15 residues. CDR3 region: CASSLQGLAGRQQYF. Written as DNA, the CDR3 is TGTGCCAGCAGCTTACAGGGGCTAGCGGGACGTCAGCAGTACTTC.

Only a few counts were recorded for this clone. The rearrangement joins TRBV30 to TRBJ1-3, with D possibly being TRBD1 (5 bases). The germline V gene encodes CDR1 GTSNPN and CDR2 SVGIG (reference sequence). The V gene lost 3 bases and the J gene lost 2 bases, with 11 bases spanning the gap. This CDR3 region has 14 residues. The CDR3 nucleotides are TGTGCCTGGAGCCGGGGGGGGGCTGGAAACACCATATATTTT. It yields the protein CAWSRGGAGNTIYF.

In this sample, this clone turned up a few times. The rearrangement joins TRBV6-5 to TRBJ2-1, with 8 bases aligning to TRBD2. CDR3 size: 16 residues. V lost 2 bases to trimming and J lost 2 bases; unmatched junction nucleotides: 5. Germline CDR1 and CDR2: MNHEY and SVGAGI. This CDR3 is CASSYAGGAAYNEQFF. The CDR3 nucleotides read TGTGCCAGCAGTTACGCGGGAGGCGCGGCCTACAATGAGCAGTTCTTC.

The V call is TRBV9, the J call TRBJ1-1; no reliable D call. CDR1 is SGDLS, CDR2 YYNGEE, per germline. This CDR3 contains 15 residues. V was shortened by 4 bases and J by 3 bases, with 16 bases between the two germline ends. DNA for the CDR3: TGTGCCAGCAGCACAGACTCTTCCGGGGACACTGAAGCTTTCTTT. Translated, it gives CASSTDSSGDTEAFF.

The sample holds a few counts of this clone. The CDR3 DNA is TGTGCCAGCAGTGACCACTTTTTTGAAGCTTTCTTT. Translating it yields CASSDHFFEAFF. V usage is TRBV25-1 and J usage is TRBJ1-1; no clear D. Between the trimmed V and J ends, which lost 3 bases and 7 bases, there was a span of 9 bases. This CDR3 has 12 amino acids. The germline V gene has CDR1 MGHDK and CDR2 SYGVNS. The whole variable domain, remainder taken from reference TRBV25-1 and TRBJ1-1, is EADIYQTPRYLVIGTGKKITLECSQTMGHDKMYWYQQDPGMELHLIHYSYGVNSTEKGDLSSESTVSRIRTEHFPLTLESARPSHTSQYLCASSDHFFEAFFGQGTRLTVV.

This clone was counted between two and nine times. The chain couples TRBV9 to TRBJ1-2; 7 bases line up with TRBD1. The CDR3 length is 15 residues. Germline V CDR1 and CDR2: SGDLS, YYNGEE. J lost 4 bases, V lost 1 base, and 7 bases had no gene match. The CDR3 DNA sequence: TGTGCCAGCAGCGTATCGAACAGGGGCGTCTATGGCTACACCTTC. Translated, it gives CASSVSNRGVYGYTF.

This clone came up a few times. This CDR3 reads CASSFLGGANYGYTF. CDR3 coding DNA: TGTGCCAGCAGCTTTTTAGGGGGCGCTAACTATGGCTACACCTTC. The chain links TRBV7-9 to TRBJ1-2, with 7 bases that match TRBD1. The V gene's germline CDR1 is SEHNR and CDR2 FQNEAQ (reference sequence). The V segment lost 3 bases and the J segment 0 bases; nucleotides outside the gene matches: 4. The CDR3 has 15 residues.

The V gene is TRBV30, the J gene TRBJ2-4, with D uncertain. CDR1 and CDR2 from the germline V gene are GTSNPN and SVGIG (reference sequence). Trimming cost V 3 bases and J 2 bases, with 8 bases left between them. This CDR3 has 13 amino acids. CDR3 nucleotides: TGTGCCTGGAGCCTTAGTACCAAAAACATTCAGTACTTC. Protein: CAWSLSTKNIQYF.